This T cell receptor beta chain was documented in a study of CD8+CD57+ T cells in acquired aplastic anemia. Profiling of TCR beta VDJ combinations and CDR3 sequences used genomic DNA as template. A single record per CDR3 protein comes from TCRdb applying MiXCR to the reads. Of about 95,000 distinct CDR3 sequences listed, about 63% are singletons. The CDR3 is 13 amino acids. V was clipped by 1 base and J by 2 bases, with 7 bases between them. Germline V gene sequence: CDR1 DFQATT, CDR2 SNEGSKA (reference sequence). CD8+CD57+ cell expansion had been shown by flow cytometry in patients chosen for sequencing. Acquired aplastic anemia of severe grade affected all patients. Among the patients, none had received any therapy at the time of blood sampling.

The source is a human donor with aplastic anemia. Sequencing was carried out using sorted CD4+, CD8+, or CD8+CD57+ T cells (not recorded which) from PBMCs. The V call is TRBV20-1, the J call TRBJ2-3; D gene unclear. The CDR3 coding sequence is TGCAGTGCTAGAGTTCCCCCCACAGATACGCAGTATTTT. Amino acids: CSARVPPTDTQYF.